Following are 26 T cell receptor beta chains from one sample sequenced in a study of blood T cell repertoires in COVID-19. Sequencing was performed with immunoSEQ multiplex PCR; in TCRdb, only in-frame clones are kept and a portion is missing. The table has 110,000 to 150,000 clones, around 80% seen once. The sample consisted of peripheral blood. These receptors were collected from a woman in her sixties or seventies with acute or convalescent COVID-19.

This chain links TRBV18 with TRBJ1-3; TRBD1 matches 10 bases. The CDR3 covers 17 residues. Per the germline V gene, CDR1 is KGHSH and CDR2 is LQKENI. V was clipped by 0 bases and J by 0 bases; unmatched bases: 2. CDR3 residues: CASSPPGQGISGNTIYF. CDR3 DNA sequence: TGTGCCAGCTCACCACCGGGACAGGGGATCTCTGGAAACACCATATATTTT.

This clone was found a few times. The V and J genes are TRBV29-1 and TRBJ1-1; possible D gene TRBD1, 6 bases. The V end was cut by 7 bases, the J end by 0 bases, with 12 bases between. The CDR3 covers 13 residues. The germline gives CDR1 SQVTM, CDR2 ANQGSEA. CDR3 region: CSASTGVNTEAFF. CDR3 DNA: TGCAGCGCCTCGACAGGTGTGAACACTGAAGCTTTCTTT.

The J gene is TRBJ1-1, the V gene TRBV6-5; 7 nucleotides agree with TRBD1. J lost 5 bases, V lost 4 bases, and 7 bases had no gene match. This CDR3 is built from 14 residues. The germline gives CDR1 MNHEY, CDR2 SVGAGI. The CDR3 DNA follows: TGTGCCAGCAGTTCTACCGGGACAGCGACTGAAGCTTTCTTT. It is translated as CASSSTGTATEAFF.

V is TRBV30 and J is TRBJ2-5; 7 bases are shared with TRBD2. Per the germline V gene, CDR1 is GTSNPN and CDR2 is SVGIG (reference sequence). There are 14 residues in the CDR3. After removal of 5 bases from V and 5 bases from J, the junction contained 11 bases not matched to a gene. The CDR3 DNA follows: TGTGCCTGGGGAGCAGGCGGGAGTTGGGAGACCCAGTACTTC. Protein: CAWGAGGSWETQYF. Complete variable domain (other parts from reference TRBV30 and TRBJ2-5): SQTIHQWPATLVQPVGSPLSLECTVEGTSNPNLYWYRQAAGRGLQLLFYSVGIGQISSEVPQNLSASRPQDRQFILSSKKLLLSDSGFYLCAWGAGGSWETQYFGPGTRLLVL.

The rearrangement links TRBV14 to TRBJ1-2, with 10 bases that match TRBD1. Germline CDR1 and CDR2: SGHDN and FVKESK. The V gene end was trimmed by 4 bases and the J gene end by 5 bases; junction bases not matched to a gene: 7. The CDR3 length is 15 residues. The CDR3 here is CASSPWGQGLYGYTF. DNA for the CDR3: TGTGCCAGCAGCCCCTGGGGACAGGGGCTGTATGGCTACACCTTC.

The V gene is TRBV6-6, the J gene TRBJ2-7, with 11 positions matching TRBD2. J was trimmed by 5 bases and V by 5 bases; bases with no gene match: 11. From germline, CDR1 is MNHNY and CDR2 SVGAGI (reference sequence). The CDR3 length is 16 residues. CDR3 nucleotides: TGTGCCAGCAGTCCCCTTCTAGCGGGAGGACGGGACGAGCAGTACTTC. This translates into CASSPLLAGGRDEQYF.

The sample holds a few counts of this clone. This chain joins TRBV7-6 and TRBJ2-7, with 9 positions matching TRBD2. The CDR3 spans 16 residues. V shed 1 base, J shed 3 bases, and the junction held 7 bases outside the gene matches. Per germline, CDR1 SGHVS and CDR2 FNYEAQ. The CDR3 sequence is CASSLDRAGGSYEQYF. Here the CDR3 DNA reads TGTGCCAGCAGCTTAGATCGTGCGGGAGGGAGCTACGAGCAGTACTTC.

The chain joins TRBV2 to TRBJ2-5; TRBD2 matches 8 bases. The CDR3 loop spans 16 amino acids. The V gene's germline CDR1 is SNHLY and CDR2 FYNNEI. Trimming removed 6 bases from V and 2 bases from J; junction bases left unmatched: 11. CDR3 nucleotides: TGTGCCAGCAGCCCTACTAGCGGCCCCTTTCAAGAGACCCAGTACTTC. This encodes CASSPTSGPFQETQYF.

This chain connects TRBV6-5 to TRBJ2-1; 7 bases align to TRBD1. The CDR3 loop spans 15 amino acids. CDR1 is MNHEY and CDR2 is SVGAGI in the germline V gene. V was pared by 5 bases and J by 0 bases, with 4 bases of the junction left unmatched. The CDR3 DNA is TGTGCCAGCAGTCGACAGGGATTCTCCTACAATGAGCAGTTCTTC. The encoded protein is CASSRQGFSYNEQFF.

The chain combines TRBV7-9 with TRBJ1-1; D is unresolved. The CDR3 loop spans 12 amino acids. Trimming stripped 6 bases from V and 8 bases from J, with 13 bases between. Germline V CDR1 and CDR2: SEHNR, FQNEAQ (reference sequence). The CDR3 is CASSLSGREAFF. The CDR3 DNA reads TGTGCCAGCAGTCTCTCAGGCCGGGAAGCTTTCTTT.

V and J are TRBV5-1 and TRBJ1-3; tentative D call: TRBD1 (5 bases). CDR3 size: 17 residues. Germline CDR1 is SGHRS and CDR2 is YFSETQ. The germline V and J ends were trimmed by 0 bases and 1 base, with 14 bases remaining between them. The CDR3: CASSLVAGLESGNTIYF. CDR3 sequence (DNA): TGCGCCAGCAGCTTGGTAGCGGGGCTTGAATCTGGAAACACCATATATTTT.

The sample holds a few counts of this clone. The identical CDR3 is also encoded by other nucleotide sequences in the sample. This sequence joins TRBV6-6 and TRBJ2-3; the D gene is possibly TRBD2 (7 bases). Germline CDR1 is MNHNY and CDR2 is SVGAGI (reference sequence). CDR3 length equals 14 residues. The germline V and J ends were trimmed by 5 bases and 4 bases, with 13 bases remaining between them. The DNA for the CDR3 is TGTGCCAGCAGTCCCACGGGGGGCCCAGATACGCAGTATTTT. Its translation: CASSPTGGPDTQYF.

The genes are TRBV5-6 and TRBJ2-7; 7 positions agree with TRBD1. V was pared by 4 bases and J by 7 bases, with 11 bases of the junction left unmatched. The CDR3 runs 14 residues. The germline gives CDR1 SGHDT, CDR2 YYEEEE. This CDR3 is CASSAPGQFIEQYF. CDR3 nucleotide sequence: TGTGCCAGCAGCGCACCGGGACAGTTTATAGAGCAGTACTTC.

The gene calls are TRBV28 and TRBJ1-1; D ambiguous. This CDR3 is built from 16 residues. Deletions cut 2 bases from V and 2 bases from J, with 15 bases between. CDR1 and CDR2 from the germline V gene are MDHEN and SYDVKM. In DNA, the CDR3 is TGTGCCAGCAGTTTAAACGACTTATTGATTAACACTGAAGCTTTCTTT. Translating it yields CASSLNDLLINTEAFF.

The chain has TRBV3-1 (or the pseudogene TRBV3-2) and TRBJ2-3, with 7 bases matching TRBD1. This CDR3 spans 15 amino acids. Trimming removed 4 bases from V and 5 bases from J; junction bases left unmatched: 9. Germline V gene data show CDR1 as LGHDT and CDR2 as YNNKEL (reference sequence). This CDR3 is CASSLWDSARDTQYF. The CDR3 coding sequence is TGTGCCAGCAGCCTCTGGGACAGCGCTAGAGATACGCAGTATTTT.

The chain is built from TRBV30 and TRBJ2-5; D possibly corresponds to TRBD1 (5 bases). Germline CDR1 reads GTSNPN; CDR2 reads SVGIG (reference sequence). The CDR3 is made up of 12 amino acids. V lost 4 bases to trimming and J lost 8 bases, with 14 bases between them. The CDR3 sequence: CAWMKTERTQYF. CDR3 DNA sequence: TGTGCCTGGATGAAGACAGAGAGAACCCAGTACTTC.

A single count supports this clone. The CDR3 loop is CASFRGLAGAGEQFF. In DNA, the CDR3 is TGTGCCAGCTTCCGGGGACTAGCGGGAGCCGGGGAGCAGTTCTTC. The chain employs TRBV18 and TRBJ2-1; 14 bases fit TRBD2. This CDR3 comprises 15 residues. Trimming cost V 7 bases and J 10 bases; bases outside gene matches: 9. Germline V lookup: CDR1 KGHSH, CDR2 LQKENI.

The V call is TRBV19, the J call TRBJ1-3; tentatively, D is TRBD1 (6 bases). This CDR3 has 15 amino acids. Trimming took 3 bases from V and 8 from J, leaving 17 bases between them. The germline V gene encodes CDR1 LNHDA and CDR2 SQIVND (reference sequence). CDR3 sequence reads: CASSMPRGHSDTIYF. CDR3 bases: TGTGCCAGTAGTATGCCCAGGGGACACTCGGACACCATATATTTT.

The chain recombines TRBV6-1 with TRBJ2-2, with a tentative D call TRBD2 (6 bases). Trimming removed 2 bases at V and 3 bases at J, with 10 bases between. The CDR3 extends over 15 amino acids. Germline values: CDR1 MNHNS, CDR2 SASEGT. DNA for the CDR3: TGTGCCAGCAGTGAATCCGGGAGATACACCGGGGAGCTGTTTTTT. It codes for CASSESGRYTGELFF.

V is TRBV5-6 and J is TRBJ2-7; 9 nucleotides align to TRBD1. Trimming cost V 2 bases and J 6 bases; bases outside gene matches: 6. This CDR3 spans 14 amino acids. The germline gives CDR1 SGHDT, CDR2 YYEEEE. CDR3 nucleotides: TGTGCCAGCAGCTTTCGGACAGGGGCTTCCGAGCAGTACTTC. Amino acids: CASSFRTGASEQYF.

The CDR3 sequence is CASQLAGSNEQFF. CDR3 DNA sequence: TGCGCCAGTCAACTAGCGGGATCAAATGAGCAGTTCTTC. This chain uses TRBV5-1 with TRBJ2-1; TRBD2 agrees at 10 bases. Germline CDR1 SGHRS, CDR2 YFSETQ. With 8 bases clipped from V and 7 bases from J, the junction kept 6 bases outside the gene matches. This CDR3 is built from 13 residues.

The count of this clone is one. This chain uses TRBV10-3 with TRBJ2-4; TRBD1 matches at 9 bases. V gave up 6 bases and J gave up 7 bases; unmatched junction bases: 4. This CDR3 is built from 13 residues. Germline CDR1 reads ENHRY; CDR2 reads SYGVKD. The CDR3 sequence: CAISGTGRNIQYF. The CDR3 DNA reads as TGTGCCATCAGCGGGACAGGGAGGAACATTCAGTACTTC.

This clone was found many times. The chain employs TRBV9 and TRBJ2-3, with 11 bases that match TRBD1. Looked up from germline, CDR1 is SGDLS and CDR2 is YYNGEE. The CDR3 runs to 15 residues. V lost 4 bases, J lost 5 bases, and 6 bases stayed unmatched. DNA of the CDR3: TGTGCCAGCAGCTCTGGGACAGGGGGAAAAGATACGCAGTATTTT. Translated: CASSSGTGGKDTQYF.

In its sample, this clone was seen a few times. The genes are TRBV10-3 and TRBJ2-7, with 9 bases that match TRBD1. Per germline, CDR1 ENHRY and CDR2 SYGVKD. This CDR3 has 16 residues. J lost 2 bases, V lost 2 bases, and 7 bases had no gene match. Here the CDR3 reads CAISEPGQGRAYEQYF. CDR3 DNA: TGTGCCATCAGTGAGCCAGGACAGGGGCGAGCCTACGAGCAGTACTTC.

This chain's CDR3 is CASSFTSGRSYNEQFF. The CDR3 DNA follows: TGTGCCAGCAGTTTTACTAGCGGGAGGTCCTACAATGAGCAGTTCTTC. This chain links TRBV28 with TRBJ2-1; 12 bases fit TRBD2. The J segment lost 1 base and the V segment lost 3 bases, leaving 1 base of the junction unmatched. Germline V gives CDR1 MDHEN, CDR2 SYDVKM. The CDR3 has 16 residues.

The V gene is TRBV7-9, the J gene TRBJ2-3, with 9 bases matching TRBD2. CDR1 is SEHNR, CDR2 FQNEAQ, per germline (reference sequence). The CDR3 loop spans 18 amino acids. V trimming: 5 bases; J trimming: 2 bases; junction bases outside the gene matches: 14. CDR3 coding DNA: TGTGCCAGCAGCAACCGGGACGGGATAGCGGGAGCCACAGATACGCAGTATTTT. This sequence encodes CASSNRDGIAGATDTQYF.